Listed below are T cell receptor beta chains from one sample, sequenced in a study of blood T cell repertoires in COVID-19. Some clones are missing from TCRdb's copy, which holds only in-frame ones; the method was immunoSEQ multiplex PCR. The sample has about 120,000 clones, more than 75% seen once. Sequenced sample: peripheral blood. These TCRs come from a woman aged 70 to 79 with acute or convalescent COVID-19. Both conserved end residues are part of each CDR3. D genes are given only for firm matches. Expanded clones are given a class, and other clones once, few, many or no size at all.

>TRBV7-9|-|-|TRBJ2-3
TGTGCCGGGGTATGGGCAGGGGAAGATACGCAGTATTTT
CAGVWAGEDTQYF
>TRBV28|-|-|TRBJ1-6
TGTGCCAGCAATATGGAGGGTCGGCCCCTCCACTTT
CASNMEGRPLHF
>TRBV2|-|TRBD2|TRBJ2-3
TGTGCCAGCAGGGAAGGACTAGCGGCCACAGATACGCAGTATTTT
CASREGLAATDTQYF
>TRBV5-4|-|TRBD1|TRBJ2-3
TGTGCCAGCAGCTTGGACAGGGGGTTCTCCACAGATACGCAGTATTTT
CASSLDRGFSTDTQYF
>TRBV18|-|-|TRBJ1-1
TGTGCCAGCTCACCACCTAGGGGCGCCGGCACTGAAGCTTTCTTT
CASSPPRGAGTEAFF
>TRBV7-9|-|TRBD1|TRBJ1-5
TGTGCCAGCAGCTTAGCGTCGGCAGGGGGAGGCAATCAGCCCCAGCATTTT
CASSLASAGGGNQPQHF
>TRBV3-1/TRBV3-2|-|TRBD1|TRBJ2-7
TGTGCCAGCAGCCGAAGACAGGGTACCCTCGAGCAGTACTTC
CASSRRQGTLEQYF
>TRBV7-9|-|-|TRBJ2-7
TGTGCCAGCAGCACAGGACAGTTGAACTACGAGCAGTACTTC
CASSTGQLNYEQYF
>TRBV5-6|-|-|TRBJ1-1
TGTGCCAGCAGCTTGTGGGCAGGCAGGAACACTGAAGCTTTCTTT
CASSLWAGRNTEAFF
>TRBV11-2|once|TRBD1|TRBJ1-4
TGTGCCAGCAGCTTAGATCACGGAAAGACAGGGGGAAAGGGGGATTTT
CASSLDHGKTGGKGDF
>TRBV5-4|-|TRBD1|TRBJ2-7
TGTGCCAGCAGCCCGGGGGGACAGGGGCCTGTCGAGCAGTACTTC
CASSPGGQGPVEQYF
>TRBV4-2|-|TRBD2|TRBJ2-5
TGTGCCAGCAGCCAAGGGGGACTAGCGGGGGTCCAAGAGACCCAGTACTTC
CASSQGGLAGVQETQYF
>TRBV11-2|-|-|TRBJ1-1
TGTGCCAGCAGCCAGACAGGCAGCTATCCGATGAACACTGAAGCTTTCTTT
CASSQTGSYPMNTEAFF
>TRBV4-1|-|TRBD1|TRBJ1-2
TGCGCCAGCAGAGGGACAGACCCGTCTGGCTATGGCTACACCTTC
CASRGTDPSGYGYTF
>TRBV6-5|-|-|TRBJ2-7
TGTGCCAGCAGTCGGGACAACTACGAGCAGTACTTC
CASSRDNYEQYF
>TRBV18|-|-|TRBJ1-2
TGTGCCAGCCATCAAGACAGATGGGGAAATGGTGGCTACACCTTC
CASHQDRWGNGGYTF
>TRBV5-1|-|-|TRBJ1-2
TGCGCCAGCAGCTTACCGGGGAACTATGGCTACACCTTC
CASSLPGNYGYTF
>TRBV6-1|-|-|TRBJ1-5
TGTGCCAGCAGTGAATTCCGCGCCGGGGGTCAGCCCCAGCATTTT
CASSEFRAGGQPQHF
>TRBV5-4|once|-|TRBJ2-7
TGTGCCAGCAGTCTAGGAGGGATCGGTAACGAGCAGTACTTC
CASSLGGIGNEQYF
>TRBV11-3|-|-|TRBJ2-3
TGTGCCAGCAGCCCTCTGAGCACAGATACGCAGTATTTT
CASSPLSTDTQYF
>TRBV6-5|-|-|TRBJ2-2
TGTGCCAGCAGTCTAAGCTGGGCGATCGGGGAGCTGTTTTTT
CASSLSWAIGELFF
>TRBV2|-|-|TRBJ2-5
TGTGCCAGCAGTTCCTCTACGGGGGGCGCGGAGACCCAGTACTTC
CASSSSTGGAETQYF
>TRBV9|-|-|TRBJ2-2
TGTGCCAGCAGCGTAGTTGTGGAGCCCGGGGAGCTGTTTTTT
CASSVVVEPGELFF
>TRBV3-1/TRBV3-2|few|-|TRBJ1-6
TGTGCCAGCAACTTACAGGGATCCTATAATTCACCCCTCCACTTT
CASNLQGSYNSPLHF
>TRBV30|-|TRBD1|TRBJ1-2
TGTGCCTGGAGGAATACAGGGGGACTTTATGGCTACACCTTC
CAWRNTGGLYGYTF
>TRBV4-1|-|TRBD2|TRBJ2-1
TGCGCCAGCAGCCTATCCGGACTAGCGGGGAACAATGAGCAGTTCTTC
CASSLSGLAGNNEQFF
>TRBV3-1/TRBV3-2|once|-|TRBJ1-1
TGTGCCAGCAGCCCTTCCCGGGCGGGGTCGGTTACTGAAGCTTTCTTT
CASSPSRAGSVTEAFF
>TRBV19|-|TRBD1|TRBJ1-1
TGTGCCAGTAGTCCTACAGGGGGGACTGAAGCTTTCTTT
CASSPTGGTEAFF
>TRBV3-1/TRBV3-2|-|TRBD1|TRBJ1-5
TGTGCCAGCAGCAGGGGACAGGGAGGGGGCCAGCCCCAGCATTTT
CASSRGQGGGQPQHF
>TRBV19|once|-|TRBJ2-1
TGTGCCAGTAGTGCGTACGGACAGAGCTCCTACAATGAGCAGTTCTTC
CASSAYGQSSYNEQFF
>TRBV9|-|-|TRBJ1-4
TGTGCCAGCAGCGTAGACGAAGGGGGGGCAACTAATGAAAAACTGTTTTTT
CASSVDEGGATNEKLFF